A selection of T cell receptor beta chains follows, all from one sample in a study of T cells after yellow fever vaccination. Each CDR3 protein gets one entry after TCRdb re-called the 5' RACE reads with MiXCR. The sample has some 560,000 distinct CDR3 sequences, 17% seen once. The specimen comprised PBMCs, sampled about 5 days after the first yellow fever vaccination. These receptors all stem from a young man who received the YFV17D yellow fever vaccine. Each CDR3 is given with its conserved first and last residue. The D gene is left open where the match is weak. Where a row states a size, it is once, few, many or the class of an expanded clone; other rows omit it.

J,D,size,V,CDR3,DNA
TRBJ2-2,TRBD2,once,TRBV7-2,CASSFLLAANTGELFF,TGTGCCAGCAGCTTCCTGCTAGCGGCGAACACCGGGGAGCTGTTTTTT
TRBJ1-1,-,-,TRBV7-2,CASSLIAGVDTEAFF,TGTGCCAGCAGCCTCATCGCAGGGGTTGACACTGAAGCTTTCTTT
TRBJ1-4,-,-,TRBV12-3/TRBV12-4,CASSSLETSDEKLFF,TGTGCCAGCAGTTCCCTAGAGACATCTGATGAAAAACTGTTTTTT
TRBJ1-2,-,-,TRBV15,CATSRDNYGYTF,TGTGCCACCAGCAGGGATAACTATGGCTACACCTTC
TRBJ2-3,-,-,TRBV9,CASSVVNTDTQYF,TGTGCCAGCAGCGTAGTCAACACAGATACGCAGTATTTT
TRBJ1-2,TRBD1,-,TRBV27,CASSLKGQGNGYTF,TGTGCCAGCAGTCTTAAGGGACAGGGGAATGGCTACACCTTC
TRBJ1-2,-,-,TRBV20-1,CSARGGNYGYTF,TGCAGTGCTAGAGGGGGGAACTATGGCTACACCTTC
TRBJ2-1,TRBD2,few,TRBV5-6,CASSPLPGLAGGLGVREQFF,TGTGCCAGCAGCCCGTTGCCGGGACTAGCGGGGGGGCTTGGGGTTCGAGAGCAGTTCTTC
TRBJ2-1,-,few,TRBV6-1,CASRRAGTNEQFF,TGTGCCAGCCGTCGGGCAGGGACGAATGAGCAGTTCTTC
TRBJ2-5,-,-,TRBV7-3,CASSLSGGIQETQYF,TGTGCCAGCAGCTTAAGTGGGGGGATACAAGAGACCCAGTACTTC
TRBJ2-3,-,-,TRBV28,CAGSRGSYTDTQYF,TGTGCCGGTTCAAGGGGCTCATACACAGATACGCAGTATTTT
TRBJ1-6,TRBD1,-,TRBV4-3,CASSQGTVDNSPLHF,TGCGCCAGCAGCCAGGGGACAGTCGATAATTCACCCCTCCACTTT
TRBJ2-3,TRBD2,few,TRBV11-2,CASSPRVGGGGYTDTQYF,TGTGCCAGCAGCCCCAGGGTCGGCGGGGGGGGGTACACAGATACGCAGTATTTT
TRBJ2-2,-,many,TRBV5-1,CASSPRGPNTGELFF,TGCGCCAGCAGCCCCCGTGGCCCGAACACCGGGGAGCTGTTTTTT
TRBJ2-3,-,-,TRBV4-1,CASSQDSFLDADTQYF,TGCGCCAGCAGCCAAGACTCATTTCTAGATGCAGATACGCAGTATTTT
TRBJ1-1,-,few,TRBV19,CASSILSSRMMNTEAFF,TGTGCCAGTAGTATTCTTTCTTCACGGATGATGAACACTGAAGCTTTCTTT
TRBJ2-7,TRBD2,few,TRBV29-1,CSAVGLAGSYEQYF,TGCAGCGCCGTTGGACTAGCGGGGTCCTACGAGCAGTACTTC
TRBJ2-5,TRBD1,many,TRBV12-3/TRBV12-4,CASSSGTGGGTQYF,TGTGCCAGCAGCTCCGGGACAGGGGGGGGGACCCAGTACTTC
TRBJ2-3,-,-,TRBV12-3/TRBV12-4,CASSLVPGGRYDKSDTQYF,TGTGCCAGCAGTTTAGTTCCCGGGGGCCGTTACGACAAGTCGGATACGCAGTATTTT
TRBJ1-2,TRBD1,few,TRBV5-6,CASSPSLGTEYGYTF,TGTGCCAGCAGCCCAAGCTTGGGGACAGAATATGGCTACACCTTC
TRBJ2-3,-,-,TRBV9,CASKRASASTDTQYF,TGTGCCAGCAAGCGCGCTAGCGCTAGCACAGATACGCAGTATTTT
TRBJ2-3,-,many,TRBV25-1,CASSEGGATDTQYF,TGTGCCAGCAGCGAGGGGGGTGCCACAGATACGCAGTATTTT